The TCR beta chain described here comes from a study of T cell repertoires in cytomegalovirus infection (dated by TCRdb to the late 2010s). Looking at the study overall: The peptide stimulations were aimed at well-studied HLA-B-restricted epitopes as well as recently identified HLA-C-restricted CMV epitopes, whose presentation resists viral immunomodulation. The HLA type of each donor mattered for the analysis, because public TCR beta signatures pointed to carriage of CMV infection along with the matching HLA type.

The treatment or condition label of this sample denotes: in vitro stimulation with specific CMV peptide epitopes to enrich CMV-specific T cells. Notes on this clonotype: Its antigen is unknown. Base qualities are not recorded, but no much larger clone differs from it by a single base.

The research as a whole found: Carriers of CMV infection plus the relevant HLA type were discriminated by the cumulative frequency of public TCR beta family members in the study cohort and in an independent approximately 350-donor cohort. The ex vivo response was dominated by HLA-C-restricted CMV-specific TCR beta clonotypes, and the single most frequent clonotype in two of eight donors was supplied by these HLA-C-restricted clonotypes.

TCRdb records Illumina HiSeq 1500 as the sequencer. TCRdb took the public reads, trimmed them with fastp at Q25, ran MiXCR for clone calling and kept in-frame beta chains. Entries that share a CDR3 protein sequence are merged under the most common genes and DNA. This sample has about 47,000 distinct CDR3 sequences in its table, and nearly 20% of those were observed once. Of the sample, roughly 50% is held by the ten largest clones. The TCR originated in a human donor in good health (CMV status not recorded). Some clones in this sample may be carry-over from other donors' samples. Sequences were derived from CD8+ T cells from cultured PBMCs, sampled from culture after CMV antigen stimulation.

The CDR3 sequence is CSARDLQGAGTEAFF. The nucleotide sequence is given as TGCAGTGCTAGAGATCTACAGGGGGCGGGAACTGAAGCTTTCTTT. The V and J segments used are TRBV20-1 and TRBJ1-1, with TRBD1 identical over 9 junction bases. The CDR3 spans 15 residues, from the cysteine through the phenylalanine. The retained sequence is limited to the CDR3, 45 bases, with the frame set at the first base. CDR1 and CDR2 are read off the germline V gene (reference sequence) as DFQATT and SNEGSKA. After removal of 0 bases from V and 5 bases from J, the junction retains 7 bases not matched to a gene.